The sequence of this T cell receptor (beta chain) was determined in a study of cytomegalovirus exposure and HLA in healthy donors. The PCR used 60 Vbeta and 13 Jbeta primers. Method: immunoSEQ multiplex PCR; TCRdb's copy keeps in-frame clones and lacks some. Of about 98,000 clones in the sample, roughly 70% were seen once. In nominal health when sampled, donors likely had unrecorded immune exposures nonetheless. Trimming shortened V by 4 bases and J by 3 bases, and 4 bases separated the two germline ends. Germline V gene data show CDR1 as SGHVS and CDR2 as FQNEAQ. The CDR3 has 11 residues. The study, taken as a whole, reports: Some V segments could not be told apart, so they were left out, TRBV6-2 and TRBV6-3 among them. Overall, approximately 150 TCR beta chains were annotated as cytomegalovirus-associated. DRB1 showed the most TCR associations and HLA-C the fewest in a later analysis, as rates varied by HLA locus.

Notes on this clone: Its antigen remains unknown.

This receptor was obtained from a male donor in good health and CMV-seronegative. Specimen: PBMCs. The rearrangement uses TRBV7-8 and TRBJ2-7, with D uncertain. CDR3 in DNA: TGTGCCAGCAGCTCCAACTACGAGCAGTACTTC. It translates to CASSSNYEQYF.